The present TCR beta chain was sequenced within a study of STAT3 mutations in large granular lymphocyte leukemia. Study-level information: Among longitudinally sequenced T-LGLL patients, roughly half had canonical activating STAT3 mutations detected. Over half of T-LGLL patients had one or more immunosuppressive regimens. Regarding the study as a whole: Suggested: STAT3 mutation was not the ancestral event for these clonal expansions. At least one immunodominant TCR beta clonotype appeared in every T-cell large granular lymphocyte leukemia patient.

Trimming removed 1 base from V and 10 bases from J, with 20 bases in between. Germline CDR1 SEHNR, CDR2 FQNEAQ (reference sequence). The CDR3 length is 16 residues. The table came from immunoSEQ multiplex PCR; TCRdb's copy has only in-frame clones and leaves some out. The table has about 7,700 clones, under 85% seen once. About this clone itself: Its antigen remains unidentified.

The V gene is TRBV7-9, the J gene TRBJ2-1, with D unclear. The sequence derives from a woman aged 40-49 years with T-cell large granular lymphocyte leukemia. Some clones in this sample may be carry-over from other donors' samples. The sequencing sample was made of peripheral blood mononuclear cells. The CDR3 loop is CASSLESVPGVGEQFF. CDR3 bases: TGTGCCAGCAGCTTAGAATCGGTTCCTGGGGTGGGAGAGCAGTTCTTC. Full variable domain (missing parts from reference TRBV7-9 and TRBJ2-1): DTGVSQNPRHKITKRGQNVTFRCDPISEHNRLYWYRQTLGQGPEFLTYFQNEAQLEKSRLLSDRFSAERPKGSFSTLEIQRTEQGDSAMYLCASSLESVPGVGEQFFGPGTRLTVL.